Below are 5 T cell receptor beta chains sequenced from a single sample in a study of OX40 agonist ivuxolimab in advanced cancers. TCRdb's table, derived via immunoSEQ multiplex PCR, lists solely in-frame clones and lacks some. The data contain more than 60,000 clones, 85% of them seen just once; the ten biggest clones take up 3.5% to 4%. Sequences were derived from CD4+ or CD8+ T cells sorted from blood, sampled in a trial of the OX40 agonist ivuxolimab. The origin of the receptors is an adult with an advanced solid tumor such as melanoma, head and neck, liver or kidney cancer.

V and J are TRBV7-9 and TRBJ2-2; 10 nucleotides line up with TRBD2. Losses at the gene ends were 4 bases for V and 0 bases for J; bases not matched to a gene: 2. CDR1 and CDR2 from the germline V gene are SEHNR and FQNEAQ (reference sequence). The CDR3 has 16 amino acids. In DNA form, the CDR3 reads TGTGCCAGCAGCTCTAGCGGGGGCGCGAACACCGGGGAGCTGTTTTTT. Translation gives CASSSSGGANTGELFF.

The chain joins TRBV7-9 to TRBJ2-7; TRBD1 matches at 11 bases. V dropped 5 bases and J dropped 5; count of bases not matched to a gene: 5. Germline CDR1 is SEHNR and CDR2 is FQNEAQ (reference sequence). This CDR3 has 14 residues. CDR3 region: CASSEGQGAHEQYF. In DNA, the CDR3 is TGTGCCAGCAGCGAAGGACAGGGGGCCCACGAGCAGTACTTC.

The gene calls are TRBV21-1 and TRBJ2-2; the table assigns TRBD2, which was not confirmed against the DNA. TRBV21-1 is a recognized pseudogene. This CDR3 has 19 residues. As DNA, the CDR3 is TGTGCCAGCTCCGATCCCGGACCATTGGTAGCGGGAGTATCCGGGGAGCTGTTTTTT. It encodes CASSDPGPLVAGVSGELFF.

The CDR3 region is CASSLGAGSSYEQYF. DNA for the CDR3: TGTGCCAGCAGCTTAGGTGCAGGGAGCTCCTACGAGCAGTACTTC. J is TRBJ2-7 and V is TRBV7-2; D tentatively fits TRBD1 or TRBD2 (5 bases each). The CDR3 loop spans 15 amino acids. Germline CDR1 and CDR2: SGHTA and FQGNSA. V shed 1 base and J shed 0 bases, with 10 bases lying between them.

V gene TRBV6-5 combines with J gene TRBJ2-1, with no clear D. CDR1 is MNHEY and CDR2 is SVGAGI in the germline V gene. The CDR3 sequence is 14 residues long. V was clipped by 4 bases and J by 6 bases, with 13 bases between them. Here the CDR3 DNA reads TGTGCCAGCAGTTCTTTGGGCTCCCGCAATGAGCAGTTCTTC. Protein sequence: CASSSLGSRNEQFF.